A selection of T cell receptor beta chains follows, all from one sample in a study of T cell changes during pregnancy in multiple sclerosis. Assay used: immunoSEQ multiplex PCR; TCRdb lists only in-frame clones, some missing. The sample shows tens of thousands of clones, around nine tenths of them seen only once. Source: peripheral blood, taken in the second trimester of pregnancy. The source is a female donor in good health, enrolled as a control in a pregnancy study. The CDR3 runs from the conserved cysteine through the conserved F or W. D genes are given only for firm matches. Not all rows give a size; the values are once, few, many and, for expanded clones, a class.

CDR3 DNA | CDR3 protein | clone size | J gene | D gene | V gene
TGTGCCAGCAGTCCCTCTCGGGATACGCAGTATTTT | CASSPSRDTQYF | . | TRBJ2-3 | . | TRBV6-1
TGTGCCAGCAGCTTCGGACAGGGGCTGGTCGCAGATACGCAGTATTTT | CASSFGQGLVADTQYF | . | TRBJ2-3 | TRBD1 | TRBV5-6
TGTGCCAGCAGCTATGACGGCGGGAGGTATCAGCCCCAGCATTTT | CASSYDGGRYQPQHF | . | TRBJ1-5 | . | TRBV7-8
TGTGCCAGCTCGCCCCCGTCCGGGTTGGACACTGAAGCTTTCTTT | CASSPPSGLDTEAFF | . | TRBJ1-1 | . | TRBV18
TGTGCCAGCAGCTCAACTAGCGGGGGACTGACAGATACGCAGTATTTT | CASSSTSGGLTDTQYF | . | TRBJ2-3 | TRBD2 | TRBV5-8
TGTGCCAGCAGCAGGGGGACAGGGGTGGGCACTGAAGCTTTCTTT | CASSRGTGVGTEAFF | . | TRBJ1-1 | TRBD1 | TRBV9
TGTGCCAGCAGTGTACAGGGGATAGACTACGAGCAGTACTTC | CASSVQGIDYEQYF | . | TRBJ2-7 | TRBD1 | TRBV2
TGCGCCAGCAGCTTGATTCCCGGGAATGAGCAGTTCTTC | CASSLIPGNEQFF | . | TRBJ2-1 | . | TRBV5-1
TGTGCCAGCAGCTTATCGAGTACCAATCAGCCCCAGCATTTT | CASSLSSTNQPQHF | . | TRBJ1-5 | . | TRBV5-8
TGTGCCAGCAGTTACGGGCAATCTCTGGGCTCCTACGAGCAGTACTTC | CASSYGQSLGSYEQYF | . | TRBJ2-7 | . | TRBV6-6
TGTGCCAGCAGCGTAGGGCCATTCACTGAAGCTTTCTTT | CASSVGPFTEAFF | . | TRBJ1-1 | . | TRBV9
TGTGCCAGCAGTGCCCTGGGAAACACCATATATTTT | CASSALGNTIYF | . | TRBJ1-3 | . | TRBV6-1
TGTGCCAGCAGAGGTGGGACAGTCACAGATACGCAGTATTTT | CASRGGTVTDTQYF | . | TRBJ2-3 | TRBD1 | TRBV6-6
TGCGCCAGCAGCCTGGCGCTAGCCAAAGTAGCTTTCTTT | CASSLALAKVAFF | . | TRBJ1-1 | . | TRBV4-1
TGTGCCAGCAGCTTGACTAGCGGGGCGAACACCGGGGAGCTGTTTTTT | CASSLTSGANTGELFF | . | TRBJ2-2 | TRBD2 | TRBV7-3
TGCGCCAGCAGGGCTGGCGGGGCCAACGTCCTGACTTTC | CASRAGGANVLTF | . | TRBJ2-6 | . | TRBV5-1
TGTGCCAGCAGCCAAGATCGGGGGGAGCAGTACTTC | CASSQDRGEQYF | . | TRBJ2-7 | . | TRBV4-2
TGTGCCAGCAGCGTAGGCGGCCGTACCATATATTTT | CASSVGGRTIYF | . | TRBJ1-3 | . | TRBV9
TGTGCCAGCAGCTTAAACAGGGGGGCCTACAATGAGCAGTTCTTC | CASSLNRGAYNEQFF | . | TRBJ2-1 | TRBD1 | TRBV7-3
TGTGCCAGCAGCGGGGGACAGCCACCAGATACGCAGTATTTT | CASSGGQPPDTQYF | . | TRBJ2-3 | TRBD1 | TRBV9
TGTGCCCCACGAGATAGTCTCCCCGAGCAGTACTTC | CAPRDSLPEQYF | . | TRBJ2-7 | . | TRBV5-3
TGTGCCAGCACCCCGACAGGAACGACTGAAGCTTTCTTT | CASTPTGTTEAFF | . | TRBJ1-1 | . | TRBV2
TGTGCCAGCAGCCCGAGACTAGCGGGGGATGAGCAGTTCTTC | CASSPRLAGDEQFF | . | TRBJ2-1 | TRBD2 | TRBV7-3
TGTGCCAGCAGCCGTGGACAGGGGGATCAGCCCCAGCATTTT | CASSRGQGDQPQHF | . | TRBJ1-5 | TRBD1 | TRBV5-6
TGTGCCAGCAGCTACCGAAAGCGGGGGGGCGGAGAGACCCAGTACTTC | CASSYRKRGGGETQYF | . | TRBJ2-5 | TRBD2 | TRBV11-2
TGCACCAGCAGCCAAGTAAAAACAGAAAATAGCAATCAGCCCCAGCATTTT | CTSSQVKTENSNQPQHF | . | TRBJ1-5 | . | TRBV1
TGTGCCAGCAGCGCTGGGGGCAGCAATCAGCCCCAGCATTTT | CASSAGGSNQPQHF | . | TRBJ1-5 | . | TRBV9
TGTGCCAGCAGTGAATCGGGGTATGGCTACACCTTC | CASSESGYGYTF | . | TRBJ1-2 | . | TRBV6-1
TGTGCCAGCAGCCCCCAGGGGTCGGCTAATGAAAAACTGTTTTTT | CASSPQGSANEKLFF | . | TRBJ1-4 | . | TRBV7-6
TGCGCCAGCAGCCAAGTTCAGGGGCAGGACTATGGCTACACCTTC | CASSQVQGQDYGYTF | once | TRBJ1-2 | . | TRBV4-3
TGTGCCAGCAGCCGTACTAGCGGGGCCCCCTACGAGCAGTACTTC | CASSRTSGAPYEQYF | . | TRBJ2-7 | TRBD2 | TRBV7-2
TGCAGTGCTAGCCCCATCAGGGAACTGTTTTTT | CSASPIRELFF | once | TRBJ1-4 | . | TRBV20-1
TGTGCCAGCAGTTTTAGGGACAGGGACTACGAGCAGTACTTC | CASSFRDRDYEQYF | . | TRBJ2-7 | TRBD1 | TRBV28
TGTGCCAGCAGCTGGCCGGGCGGCGGGGGCTACACCTTC | CASSWPGGGGYTF | once | TRBJ1-2 | . | TRBV7-2
TGTGCCAGCAGCTTGGGGCTTCTACACAGCTACACTGAAGCTTTCTTT | CASSLGLLHSYTEAFF | . | TRBJ1-1 | . | TRBV5-6
TGTGCCAGCAGCTCGGGACAGCATCAGCCCCAGCATTTT | CASSSGQHQPQHF | . | TRBJ1-5 | TRBD1 | TRBV7-2
TGTGCCAGCAGCTTAAAGGACGGTAGGGGTTCACCCCTCCACTTT | CASSLKDGRGSPLHF | . | TRBJ1-6 | . | TRBV5-6
TGTGCCAGCAGCGGGGGGGGGTGGACCTCCTACGAGCAGTACTTC | CASSGGGWTSYEQYF | . | TRBJ2-7 | TRBD2 | TRBV28
TGTGCCAGCAGCTTATATGGGACTAATAATTCACCCCTCCACTTT | CASSLYGTNNSPLHF | . | TRBJ1-6 | . | TRBV7-2
TGTGCCAGCACACCCCCGGGGAACGCTTTCTTT | CASTPPGNAFF | . | TRBJ1-1 | . | TRBV7-9
TGTGCCAGCAGCCACGGACAGGGGATAGGAACCGGGGAGCTGTTTTTT | CASSHGQGIGTGELFF | . | TRBJ2-2 | TRBD1 | TRBV11-2
TGTGCCAGCAGGGAAAACAGGGGGAAGAACACTGAAGCTTTCTTT | CASRENRGKNTEAFF | . | TRBJ1-1 | TRBD1 | TRBV2
TGTGCCAGCATCACAGGGATGCCTGAAGCTTTCTTT | CASITGMPEAFF | . | TRBJ1-1 | . | TRBV6-1
TGCGCCAGCAGCCACGGAGGGGTGGCAGCTTACAATGAGCAGTTCTTC | CASSHGGVAAYNEQFF | . | TRBJ2-1 | . | TRBV4-1
TGTGCCAGCAGCTTAGGGTCAGGGACCTACGAGCAGTACTTC | CASSLGSGTYEQYF | . | TRBJ2-7 | . | TRBV7-2
TGTGCCAGCAGTTTCCGCCGTTATAGGCGGAGCTCCTACGAGCAGTACTTC | CASSFRRYRRSSYEQYF | . | TRBJ2-7 | . | TRBV28
TGTGCCAGCAGCCCTAGGCGGGACAGAGCTAACTATGGCTACACCTTC | CASSPRRDRANYGYTF | . | TRBJ1-2 | TRBD1 | TRBV7-8
TGCGCCAGCAGCCAAGATCCTAGCGGGGGAGGCACAGATACGCAGTATTTT | CASSQDPSGGGTDTQYF | . | TRBJ2-3 | TRBD2 | TRBV4-3
TGTGCCAGCAGTTACGGACAGGCCTTAGTCTTC | CASSYGQALVF | . | TRBJ2-7 | TRBD1 | TRBV6-5
TGTGCCAGCTCTCACGGAGCAACTAATGAAAAACTGTTTTTT | CASSHGATNEKLFF | . | TRBJ1-4 | . | TRBV18
TGTGCCAGCAGCTTCCCGGGACAGAGCTACAATGAGCAGTTCTTC | CASSFPGQSYNEQFF | . | TRBJ2-1 | TRBD1 | TRBV7-6
TGTGCCAGCAGCTTAGCGGGGGCGACGGACTATGGCTACACCTTC | CASSLAGATDYGYTF | . | TRBJ1-2 | . | TRBV7-9